The 23 T cell receptor beta chains presented below share a single source sample, sequenced in a study of CD8 T cells in ankylosing spondylitis. From the 5' RACE reads, TCRdb called clonotypes with MiXCR, one entry per CDR3 protein. The profile shows approximately 200,000 distinct CDR3 sequences, 13% of them singletons. Sequences were obtained from blood, either unsorted or a sorted T cell fraction (not recorded which). These TCRs come from a male donor with ankylosing spondylitis or in good health (not recorded which).

The gene calls are TRBV20-1 and TRBJ2-2; the D gene is possibly TRBD2 (6 bases). V gave up 0 bases and J gave up 0 bases, with 8 bases separating them. The CDR3 is 15 amino acids. Germline lookup yields CDR1 DFQATT and CDR2 SNEGSKA (reference sequence). CDR3 protein: CSARELAANTGELFF. CDR3 coding DNA: TGCAGTGCTAGAGAGTTAGCGGCGAACACCGGGGAGCTGTTTTTT.

The V call is TRBV27, the J call TRBJ2-2, with D unclear. Germline lookup yields CDR1 MNHEY and CDR2 SMNVEV (reference sequence). This CDR3 has 13 residues. V was cut by 3 bases and J by 4 bases, with 6 bases left in between. The CDR3 loop reads CASSFGPTGELFF. DNA for the CDR3: TGTGCCAGCAGTTTTGGGCCCACCGGGGAGCTGTTTTTT.

This clonotype has just a few counts. The CDR3 reads CATSPALSSYNEQFF. CDR3 nucleotide sequence: TGTGCCACCAGTCCGGCCCTGAGCTCCTACAATGAGCAGTTCTTC. This chain links TRBV15 with TRBJ2-1; D remains ambiguous. Germline CDR1 LNHNV, CDR2 YYDKDF (reference sequence). This CDR3 comprises 15 residues. With 6 bases removed from V and 0 bases from J, the gap between germline ends came to 12 bases.

The chain recombines TRBV7-8 with TRBJ1-1; D not certain. The CDR3 loop spans 14 amino acids. The V gene lost 1 base and the J gene lost 1 base, with 7 bases spanning the gap. Germline CDR1 is SGHVS and CDR2 is FQNEAQ. Here the CDR3 reads CASSLGRPNTEAFF. The DNA of the CDR3 is TGTGCCAGCAGCTTAGGCAGGCCGAACACTGAAGCTTTCTTT.

This clonotype was seen only once. V is TRBV7-7 and J is TRBJ2-3, with D tentatively TRBD1 (6 bases). Trimming shortened V by 3 bases and J by 6 bases, and 19 bases separated the two germline ends. The CDR3 has 16 residues. Germline lookup yields CDR1 SSHAT and CDR2 FNYEAQ (reference sequence). The CDR3 protein is CASSFGQLRAPDTQYF. The CDR3 nucleotides are TGTGCCAGCAGCTTTGGACAGTTGCGAGCCCCGGATACGCAGTATTTT.

The J gene is TRBJ2-7, the V gene TRBV12-3 or TRBV12-4; no clear D. The CDR3 has 15 residues. Trimming removed 3 bases from V and 0 bases from J, with 12 bases in between. The DNA for the CDR3 is TGTGCCAGCAGTTTTGGCACAGCCCACTCCTACGAGCAGTACTTC. Encoded protein: CASSFGTAHSYEQYF.

The rearrangement links TRBV11-2 to TRBJ2-7, with D perhaps matching TRBD1 (5 bases). The length of the CDR3 is 12 residues. Germline V CDR1 and CDR2: SGHAT, FQNNGV. V dropped 4 bases and J dropped 7 bases, with 11 bases sitting between them. DNA of the CDR3: TGTGCCAGCAGCTCGACAGCGCGGGAGCAGTACTTC. It translates to CASSSTAREQYF.

This chain joins TRBV5-1 and TRBJ2-7; 9 nucleotides agree with TRBD1. CDR3 length: 14 residues. V was pared by 4 bases and J by 5 bases, with 7 bases of the junction left unmatched. The V gene's germline CDR1 is SGHRS and CDR2 YFSETQ. CDR3 nucleotides: TGCGCCAGCAGCCCCGGGGACAGGGAGGACGAGCAGTACTTC. Protein product: CASSPGDREDEQYF. The full variable domain, with the rest looked up from reference TRBV5-1 and TRBJ2-7, is KAGVTQTPRYLIKTRGQQVTLSCSPISGHRSVSWYQQTPGQGLQFLFEYFSETQRNKGNFPGRFSGRQFSNSRSEMNVSTLELGDSALYLCASSPGDREDEQYFGPGTRLTVT.

The chain combines TRBV6-2 or TRBV6-3 with TRBJ2-7, with 7 bases matching TRBD1. Germline loops: CDR1 MNHEY, CDR2 SVGEGT. This CDR3 spans 15 amino acids. V was clipped by 4 bases and J by 3 bases; unmatched bases: 9. CDR3 nucleotides: TGTGCCAGCAGTTCTTTGGACAGGAGTTTCTACGAGCAGTACTTC. This codes for CASSSLDRSFYEQYF.

This chain links TRBV20-1 with TRBJ2-7, with TRBD1 as a possible D gene (6 bases). Germline assignment: CDR1 DFQATT and CDR2 SNEGSKA (reference sequence). Deletions cut 0 bases from V and 2 bases from J, with 17 bases between. The CDR3 runs 16 residues. DNA of the CDR3: TGCAGTGCTAGAGATAAGGGGCAGGGGCTACCCTACGAGCAGTACTTC. Its protein is CSARDKGQGLPYEQYF.

This sequence joins TRBV9 and TRBJ2-1; 10 bases map to TRBD1. V lost 4 bases and J lost 4; bases outside the gene matches: 2. The CDR3 totals 14 residues. CDR1 and CDR2 (germline): SGDLS, YYNGEE. CDR3 coding DNA: TGTGCCAGCAGCAAGGGACAGGGGTACAATGAGCAGTTCTTC. Its protein is CASSKGQGYNEQFF.

The V call is TRBV29-1, the J call TRBJ2-1; D not resolved. Germline V gene sequence: CDR1 SQVTM, CDR2 ANQGSEA. The CDR3 sequence is 11 residues long. V lost 4 bases and J lost 4, with 5 bases in between. The CDR3 is CSVVGYNEQFF. The CDR3 DNA reads TGCAGCGTTGTTGGATACAATGAGCAGTTCTTC.

V is TRBV9 and J is TRBJ2-5, with 7 bases that match TRBD1. V was clipped by 0 bases and J by 5 bases; unmatched bases: 4. This CDR3 has 14 residues. Germline CDR1 SGDLS, CDR2 YYNGEE. The CDR3 here is CASSVVGGQETQYF. The CDR3 DNA is TGTGCCAGCAGCGTAGTAGGGGGCCAGGAGACCCAGTACTTC.

The table lists this clonotype with a few counts. The rearrangement links TRBV5-1 to TRBJ2-1; D call uncertain. The V end lost 0 bases, the J end lost 4 bases, and 11 bases lay between the germline ends. Germline assignment: CDR1 SGHRS and CDR2 YFSETQ. The CDR3 length is 15 residues. The CDR3 DNA follows: TGCGCCAGCAGCTTGGCTGAGACCCCTTACAATGAGCAGTTCTTC. Amino acids: CASSLAETPYNEQFF.

This clonotype was found many times. The V and J genes are TRBV4-1 and TRBJ1-6; D unclear. The V gene lost 1 base and the J gene lost 6 bases, with 4 bases spanning the gap. This CDR3 is built from 13 residues. Germline lookup yields CDR1 MGHRA and CDR2 YSYEKL. CDR3 protein: CASSQVFNSPLHF. The DNA for the CDR3 is TGCGCCAGCAGCCAAGTGTTTAATTCACCCCTCCACTTT.

V usage is TRBV15 and J usage is TRBJ2-1; unclear D gene. V was trimmed by 1 base and J by 2 bases, leaving 15 bases between them. The CDR3 runs 17 residues. Per germline, CDR1 LNHNV and CDR2 YYDKDF (reference sequence). CDR3: CATSRARQAITYNEQFF. DNA for the CDR3: TGTGCCACCAGCAGAGCTCGACAAGCGATCACCTACAATGAGCAGTTCTTC.

The chain links TRBV12-3 or TRBV12-4 to TRBJ2-1, with D unclear. This CDR3 has 14 residues. Trimming removed 5 bases at V and 2 bases at J, with 10 bases between. The CDR3 loop is CASSPLSTYNEQFF. The DNA of the CDR3 is TGTGCCAGCAGTCCCCTAAGCACCTACAATGAGCAGTTCTTC.

This clonotype has a handful of counts. The V gene is TRBV4-2, the J gene TRBJ2-2; D is unclear. Trimming stripped 1 base from V and 6 bases from J, with 12 bases between. Germline values: CDR1 LGHNA, CDR2 YNFKEQ. The CDR3 has 15 residues. The CDR3 sequence: CASSQVLEAPGELFF. CDR3 coding DNA: TGTGCCAGCAGCCAAGTCCTAGAGGCCCCCGGGGAGCTGTTTTTT.

The rearrangement joins TRBV11-2 to TRBJ2-7; D tentatively reads TRBD1 or TRBD2 (6 bases each). The CDR3 contains 14 residues. Germline V gives CDR1 SGHAT, CDR2 FQNNGV. V was trimmed by 1 base and J by 5 bases, leaving 12 bases between them. As DNA, the CDR3 is TGTGCCAGCAGCTTAGGTGAGGGGGGCCACGAGCAGTACTTC. Its translation: CASSLGEGGHEQYF. Full variable domain (remainder filled in from reference TRBV11-2 and TRBJ2-7): EAGVAQSPRYKIIEKRQSVAFWCNPISGHATLYWYQQILGQGPKLLIQFQNNGVVDDSQLPKDRFSAERLKGVDSTLKIQPAKLEDSAVYLCASSLGEGGHEQYFGPGTRLTVT.

The chain uses TRBV27 and TRBJ1-2, with 8 positions matching TRBD1. After removal of 5 bases from V and 5 bases from J, the junction contained 4 bases not matched to a gene. The CDR3 length is 13 residues. Germline CDR1 MNHEY, CDR2 SMNVEV (reference sequence). The CDR3 spells CASSATGDYGYTF. The CDR3 nucleotides are TGTGCCAGCAGTGCGACAGGGGATTATGGCTACACCTTC.

There are many counts of this clonotype. The chain has TRBV7-9 and TRBJ1-2, with TRBD1 matching 8 bases. With V trimmed by 2 bases and J by 2 bases, 1 base remained unmatched. The germline V gene encodes CDR1 SEHNR and CDR2 FQNEAQ (reference sequence). CDR3 length equals 14 residues. The CDR3 nucleotides read TGTGCCAGCAGCTTACGACAGGGGAACTATGGCTACACCTTC. This gives the protein CASSLRQGNYGYTF.

V is TRBV4-2 and J is TRBJ2-1; maybe TRBD1 (8 bases). Germline V gene data show CDR1 as LGHNA and CDR2 as YNFKEQ. The CDR3 loop spans 15 amino acids. V was shortened by 7 bases and J by 2 bases, with 15 bases between the two germline ends. The CDR3 DNA is TGTGCCAGCACCCATACAGGGGGGGCCTACAATGAGCAGTTCTTC. This sequence encodes CASTHTGGAYNEQFF.

At least ten counts were recorded for this clonotype. V and J are TRBV7-2 and TRBJ2-3, with D possibly TRBD2 on 5 matching bases. There are 15 residues in the CDR3. Germline-derived CDR1 and CDR2 are SGHTA and FQGNSA. V was cut by 2 bases and J by 1 base, with 10 bases left in between. The CDR3 region has the DNA TGTGCCAGCAGCTTAACCGGGGTAGGCACAGATACGCAGTATTTT. It is translated as CASSLTGVGTDTQYF.